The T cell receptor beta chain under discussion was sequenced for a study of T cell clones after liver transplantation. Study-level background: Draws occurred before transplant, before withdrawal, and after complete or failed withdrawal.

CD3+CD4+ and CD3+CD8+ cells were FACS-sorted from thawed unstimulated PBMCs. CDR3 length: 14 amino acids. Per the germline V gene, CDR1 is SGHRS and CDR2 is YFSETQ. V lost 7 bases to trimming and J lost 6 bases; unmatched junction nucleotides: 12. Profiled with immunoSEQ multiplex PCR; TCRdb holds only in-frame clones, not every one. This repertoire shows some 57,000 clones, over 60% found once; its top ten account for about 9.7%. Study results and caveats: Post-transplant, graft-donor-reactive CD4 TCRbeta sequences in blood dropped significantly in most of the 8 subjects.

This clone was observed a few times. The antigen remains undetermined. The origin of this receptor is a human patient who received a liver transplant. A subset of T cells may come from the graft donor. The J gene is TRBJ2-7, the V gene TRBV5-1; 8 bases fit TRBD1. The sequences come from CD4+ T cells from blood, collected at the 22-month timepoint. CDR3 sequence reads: CASREGAGGFEQYF. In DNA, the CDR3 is TGCGCCAGCCGCGAAGGGGCAGGGGGCTTCGAGCAGTACTTC.